The T cell receptor (beta chain) under discussion was sequenced for a study of blood T cell repertoires in COVID-19. Across the whole study: Samples came from the United States, Italy and Spain, spanning acute and convalescent COVID-19.

This CDR3 has 17 residues. With V trimmed by 5 bases and J by 4 bases, 15 bases remained unmatched. The germline V gene has CDR1 MNHEY and CDR2 SMNVEV (reference sequence). Original methodology: Reference gene primer amplification in the assay estimated nucleated cell counts. Sequencing was performed with immunoSEQ multiplex PCR; in TCRdb, only in-frame clones are kept and a portion is missing. The DNA was the basis for D and trimming; V, J and clone size are from that table. The data contain a few hundred thousand clones, roughly 90% of them singletons. Participants reported their clinical history, and cohort assignment relied on those reports. Someone with COVID-19 had been met by exposed participants within 2 weeks before study entry.

The clonotype originates from a woman between 45 and 60 years old who had been exposed to COVID-19. Sample: PBMCs or T cells enriched from blood (not recorded which). The genes are TRBV27 and TRBJ1-1, with 8 bases fitting TRBD1. CDR3 region: CASSRPGQGARGTEAFF. The DNA of the CDR3 is TGTGCCAGCAGTCGGCCCGGCCAGGGGGCGAGGGGCACTGAAGCTTTCTTT.